This is a list of T cell receptor beta chains from one sample in a study of T cell responses to AZD1222 COVID-19 vaccine. Profiled with immunoSEQ multiplex PCR; TCRdb holds only in-frame clones, not every one. The sample has approximately 79,000 clones, around 86% seen once; the top ten hold approximately 7.9%. Sequencing used peripheral blood, obtained on day 0 of AZD1222 vaccination. These TCRs come from an adult in good health. The CDR3 runs from the conserved cysteine through the conserved F or W. The order of the fields is J gene, D gene, clone size, V gene, CDR3 DNA, CDR3 protein. The D gene is left open where the match is weak. For some rows the clone size is stated as once, few or many, or as a class when expanded; others skip it.

J: TRBJ2-7
D: NA
size: NA
V: TRBV19
DNA: TGTGCCAGTAGTATAGATCGAGGCGTGGCAGGCGGGCAGTACTTC
CDR3: CASSIDRGVAGGQYF

J: TRBJ1-5
D: NA
size: NA
V: TRBV28
DNA: TGTGCCAGCAGAAGAAGTGGGGGCCGGAGCAATCAGCCCCAGCATTTT
CDR3: CASRRSGGRSNQPQHF

J: TRBJ1-5
D: NA
size: NA
V: TRBV28
DNA: TGTGCCAGCAGTTTATCGAACGGGGGGTATGTGCCCCAGCATTTT
CDR3: CASSLSNGGYVPQHF

J: TRBJ1-1
D: TRBD1
size: NA
V: TRBV6-2/TRBV6-3
DNA: TGTGCCAGCAGTTACCCGGGACAGGGGGCCACTGAAGCTTTCTTT
CDR3: CASSYPGQGATEAFF

J: TRBJ1-2
D: NA
size: few
V: TRBV7-8
DNA: TGTGCCAGCAGCTTAGTTGTGGGTGTGGGCTATGGCTACACCTTC
CDR3: CASSLVVGVGYGYTF

J: TRBJ2-7
D: NA
size: NA
V: TRBV28
DNA: TGTGCCAGCAGTTTAGGGGCGGCAGGGAGCTCCTACGAGCAGTACTTC
CDR3: CASSLGAAGSSYEQYF

J: TRBJ2-7
D: TRBD2
size: NA
V: TRBV15
DNA: TGTGCCACCAGCAGTCCTTTGACTAGCACCTACGAGCAGTACTTC
CDR3: CATSSPLTSTYEQYF

J: TRBJ1-2
D: NA
size: NA
V: TRBV19
DNA: TGTGCCAGTAGTTTACCAGGGCTCGGCCTCTACACCTTC
CDR3: CASSLPGLGLYTF

J: TRBJ2-3
D: NA
size: NA
V: TRBV19
DNA: TGTGCCAGTAGTATTTCCCCTAGCGTCACAGATACGCAGTATTTT
CDR3: CASSISPSVTDTQYF

J: TRBJ1-2
D: NA
size: NA
V: TRBV24-1
DNA: TGTGCCACCAGTGATTTGCACGAAGCTTACCGGGACAACTATGGCTACACCTTC
CDR3: CATSDLHEAYRDNYGYTF

J: TRBJ1-5
D: TRBD1
size: NA
V: TRBV18
DNA: TGTGCCAGCTCACCTTTCGGACAGGGGGACGGCAATCAGCCCCAGCATTTT
CDR3: CASSPFGQGDGNQPQHF

J: TRBJ2-5
D: NA
size: NA
V: TRBV3-1/TRBV3-2
DNA: TGTGCCAGCAGCCAAGTTCGATCTTCGTACCAAGAGACCCAGTACTTC
CDR3: CASSQVRSSYQETQYF

J: TRBJ2-1
D: TRBD2
size: NA
V: TRBV6-5
DNA: TGTGCCAGCAGTTACGCGGGAGCCCGGGGGTCCAATGAGCAGTTCTTC
CDR3: CASSYAGARGSNEQFF

J: TRBJ1-3
D: NA
size: NA
V: TRBV19
DNA: TGTGCCAGTAGTCCAAGGACAGCTGGAAACACCATATATTTT
CDR3: CASSPRTAGNTIYF

J: TRBJ2-1
D: NA
size: NA
V: TRBV6-5
DNA: TGTGCCAGCGGAGTGGGACATGGGGGGTACAATGAGCAGTTCTTC
CDR3: CASGVGHGGYNEQFF

J: TRBJ1-5
D: NA
size: NA
V: TRBV5-1
DNA: TGCGCCAGCAGCTTACAGGGTATGGGCAATCAGCCCCAGCATTTT
CDR3: CASSLQGMGNQPQHF

J: TRBJ1-5
D: TRBD1
size: NA
V: TRBV2
DNA: TGTGCCAGCAGCCACTCCAGGGGGCCTAGCAATCAGCCCCAGCATTTT
CDR3: CASSHSRGPSNQPQHF

J: TRBJ2-5
D: TRBD2
size: once
V: TRBV9
DNA: TGTGCCAGCAGCGTAGGAGGGGGGCTAGCGGGTTTGGAGACCCAGTACTTC
CDR3: CASSVGGGLAGLETQYF

J: TRBJ1-1
D: NA
size: few
V: TRBV27
DNA: TGTGCCAGCAGTTTATTCAGGAACACTGAAGCTTTCTTT
CDR3: CASSLFRNTEAFF

J: TRBJ2-7
D: TRBD1
size: NA
V: TRBV19
DNA: TGTGCCAGTAGTATTACAGGGGGGACAGGGCATTACGAGCAGTACTTC
CDR3: CASSITGGTGHYEQYF

J: TRBJ1-1
D: TRBD1
size: NA
V: TRBV14
DNA: TGTGCCAGCAGCCAGCTACAGGGGGTAGGCACTGAAGCTTTCTTT
CDR3: CASSQLQGVGTEAFF

J: TRBJ2-7
D: TRBD2
size: NA
V: TRBV7-2
DNA: TGTGCCAGCAGCCCACTAACACTAGCGGCCCTCTACGAGCAGTACTTC
CDR3: CASSPLTLAALYEQYF

J: TRBJ2-2
D: NA
size: NA
V: TRBV3-1/TRBV3-2
DNA: TGTGCCAGCAGCCTCTCTGGTAGTACCGGGGAGCTGTTTTTT
CDR3: CASSLSGSTGELFF